Given below is one T cell receptor beta chain in context. V was pared by 2 bases and J by 8 bases, with 11 bases of the junction left unmatched. The length of the CDR3 is 15 residues. The germline V gene encodes CDR1 GTSNPN and CDR2 SVGIG (reference sequence). This sample is drawn from a study of control samples from healthy donors and cancer patients. The data were produced by immunoSEQ multiplex PCR, yet TCRdb's version contains in-frame clones alone and is incomplete. The sample records about 130,000 clones, roughly 94% being singletons. Source material: PBMCs. This sequence was found in a man in his sixties with colorectal cancer. This chain joins TRBV30 and TRBJ2-1; 8 bases line up with TRBD1. CDR3 DNA: TGTGCCTGGAGTACCGGACAGGGTATCGTTGATGAGCAGTTCTTC. This codes for CAWSTGQGIVDEQFF. Combining the CDR3 with reference TRBV30 and TRBJ2-1 gives the whole variable domain SQTIHQWPATLVQPVGSPLSLECTVEGTSNPNLYWYRQAAGRGLQLLFYSVGIGQISSEVPQNLSASRPQDRQFILSSKKLLLSDSGFYLCAWSTGQGIVDEQFFGPGTRLTVL.